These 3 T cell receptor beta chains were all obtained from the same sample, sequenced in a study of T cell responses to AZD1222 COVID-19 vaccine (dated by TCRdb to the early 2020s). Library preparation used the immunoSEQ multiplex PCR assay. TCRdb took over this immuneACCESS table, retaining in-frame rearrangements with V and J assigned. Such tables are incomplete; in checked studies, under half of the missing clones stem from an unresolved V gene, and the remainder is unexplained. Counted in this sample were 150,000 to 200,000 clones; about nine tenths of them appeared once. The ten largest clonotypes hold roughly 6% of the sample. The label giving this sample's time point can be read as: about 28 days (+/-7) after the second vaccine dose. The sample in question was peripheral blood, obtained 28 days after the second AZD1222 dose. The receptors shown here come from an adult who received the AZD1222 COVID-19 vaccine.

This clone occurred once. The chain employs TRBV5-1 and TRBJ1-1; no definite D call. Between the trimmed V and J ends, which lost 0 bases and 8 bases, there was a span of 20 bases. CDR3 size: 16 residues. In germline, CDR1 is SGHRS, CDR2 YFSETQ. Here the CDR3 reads CASSLEPLSRSPEAFF. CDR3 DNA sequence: TGCGCCAGCAGCTTGGAACCCCTAAGTCGGTCCCCGGAAGCTTTCTTT. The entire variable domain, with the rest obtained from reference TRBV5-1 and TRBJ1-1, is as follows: KAGVTQTPRYLIKTRGQQVTLSCSPISGHRSVSWYQQTPGQGLQFLFEYFSETQRNKGNFPGRFSGRQFSNSRSEMNVSTLELGDSALYLCASSLEPLSRSPEAFFGQGTRLTVV.

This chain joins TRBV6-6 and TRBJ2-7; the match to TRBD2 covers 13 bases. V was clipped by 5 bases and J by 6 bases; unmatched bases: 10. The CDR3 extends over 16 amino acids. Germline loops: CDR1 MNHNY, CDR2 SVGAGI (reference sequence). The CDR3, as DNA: TGTGCCAGCAGTCACCCCGGGACTAGCGGGAATCTCGAGCAGTACTTC. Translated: CASSHPGTSGNLEQYF.

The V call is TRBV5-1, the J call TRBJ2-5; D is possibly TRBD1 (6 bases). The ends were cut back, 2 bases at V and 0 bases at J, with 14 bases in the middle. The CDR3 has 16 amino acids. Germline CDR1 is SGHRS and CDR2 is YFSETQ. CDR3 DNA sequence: TGCGCCAGCAGCTTATACAAGGGGGTGTACCAAGAGACCCAGTACTTC. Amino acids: CASSLYKGVYQETQYF.